The clone carrying this T cell receptor (beta chain) showed up many times. Its antigen is as yet unknown. TCR beta libraries were built with iRepertoire HTBI primers and Arm-PCR of CDR3 regions. TCRdb re-analysed the multiplex PCR reads in MiXCR, keeping a single row per CDR3 protein. This table has hundreds of thousands of distinct CDR3 sequences, more than 10% appearing once. The time point was: newly diagnosed GD, antithyroid drugs for less than 3 months. With RNA extracted from PBMCs as input, the TCR library was made. This sample is part of a study of regulatory T cells in long-lasting Graves disease. General study results and limits: Persistent patients had more shared public clonotypes (under 3,000) than new patients (approximately 920).

The same sample was also studied in work on T cells in Graves' hyperthyroidism and ophthalmopathy. That paper states: Stability of Graves' hyperthyroidism was defined as absent ophthalmopathy progression within 18 months. Newly diagnosed patients aged 18 to 65 had hyperthyroidism of under 2 months' duration.

This specimen consisted of peripheral blood mononuclear cells (PBMCs), obtained at new diagnosis, from a patient treated with antithyroid drugs. This clonotype originated in a young woman with Graves disease.

DNA for the CDR3: TGTGCCAGCAGTTTTAGGCTAGCGGATCAGCCCCAGCATTTT. It yields the protein CASSFRLADQPQHF. This chain connects TRBV28 to TRBJ1-5; D is undetermined. Trimming stripped 3 bases from V and 5 bases from J, with 11 bases between. Germline V CDR1 and CDR2: MDHEN, SYDVKM. The CDR3 has 14 residues.